The rows below give T cell receptor beta chains drawn from one sample of a study of human CD8 memory T cell subsets. With the 5' RACE reads reprocessed, TCRdb shows one record per CDR3 protein and no DNA. The sample data list about 4,800 distinct CDR3 sequences. Sequencing input: CD8+ effector memory T cells (TEM) sorted from PBMCs. These receptors came from a human donor in good health. Each CDR3 is given with its conserved first and last residue. Fields, in order: clone size, V gene, J gene, CDR3 protein. Rows may omit the clone size; those that give it use once, few, many or a size class.

NA	TRBV6-4	TRBJ2-1	CASSSGTEHEQFF
NA	TRBV6-4	TRBJ2-1	CASSGAEGNEQFF
NA	TRBV20-1	TRBJ2-3	CSAPRVSLSQASTDTQYF
NA	TRBV6-4	TRBJ2-1	CASSSEGDSPNEQFF
NA	TRBV20-1	TRBJ2-5	CSARGDSPQETQYF
NA	TRBV5-6	TRBJ2-5	CASSPKSQETQYF
NA	TRBV6-2/TRBV6-3	TRBJ1-1	CASSPQPDRTAEAFF
NA	TRBV6-4	TRBJ2-2	CASSEGDGSNTGELFF
NA	TRBV19	TRBJ2-4	CASTRYWSDKNIQYF
NA	TRBV6-4	TRBJ2-2	CASSDSPPGGLTGELFF
medium-sized	TRBV6-4	TRBJ1-1	CASSDSMESVEAFF
NA	TRBV6-1	TRBJ2-6	CATYSGTSSGANVLTF
NA	TRBV6-4	TRBJ2-3	CASSDGQGAHTDTQYF
NA	TRBV6-4	TRBJ2-1	CASSDTGDPADEQFF
NA	TRBV10-3	TRBJ2-7	CAISESGTSGSSEQYF
NA	TRBV3-1	TRBJ2-3	CASSQDLGVTDTQYF
NA	TRBV28	TRBJ2-1	CASRSWRRDNEQFF
medium-sized	TRBV6-2/TRBV6-3	TRBJ2-1	CASSVADNSYNEQFF